This T cell receptor beta chain was documented in a study of T-cell memory formation after mild COVID-19. Study context: There were largely donor-specific TCR clusters. General study points: Confirmation was lacking for SARS-CoV-2 specificity of second-wave clones that peaked on day 37.

On this clonotype: What it recognizes is unknown.

CDR1 is GTSNPN, CDR2 SVGIG, per germline (reference sequence). V was clipped by 2 bases and J by 3 bases, with 14 bases between them. This CDR3 is 14 amino acids long. Each CDR3 protein gets one entry after TCRdb re-called the 5' RACE reads with MiXCR. The sample has 450,000 or so distinct CDR3 sequences, 20% seen once. The chain recombines TRBV30 with TRBJ2-7; D is uncertain. The sample comprised PBMCs or a T cell subset sorted from them (not recorded which). The source is an adult woman who had mild COVID-19 (a few samples of this study predate the infection). Cell type and time point are not known. The CDR3 sequence: CAWSLIPSYYEQYF. The CDR3 nucleotides are TGTGCCTGGAGTCTCATCCCCTCCTACTACGAGCAGTACTTC.